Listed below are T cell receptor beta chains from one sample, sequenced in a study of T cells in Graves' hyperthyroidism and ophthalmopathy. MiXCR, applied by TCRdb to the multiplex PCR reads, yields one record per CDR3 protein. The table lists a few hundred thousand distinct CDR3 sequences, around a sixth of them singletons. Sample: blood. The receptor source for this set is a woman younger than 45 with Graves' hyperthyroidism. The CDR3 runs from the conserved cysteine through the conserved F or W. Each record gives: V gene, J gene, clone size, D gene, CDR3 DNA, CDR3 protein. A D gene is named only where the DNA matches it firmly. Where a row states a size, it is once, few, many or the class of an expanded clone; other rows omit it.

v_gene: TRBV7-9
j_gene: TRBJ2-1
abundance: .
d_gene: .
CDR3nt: TGTGCCAGCAGCCCGGGCCCCGACGAGGATGAGCAGTTCTTC
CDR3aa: CASSPGPDEDEQFF

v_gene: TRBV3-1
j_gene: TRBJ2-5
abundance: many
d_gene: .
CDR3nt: TGTGCCAGCAGCCAAGAAGGGGTGGAGACCCAGTACTTC
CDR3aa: CASSQEGVETQYF

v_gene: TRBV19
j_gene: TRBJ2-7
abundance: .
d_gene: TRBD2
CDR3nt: TGTGCCAGTAGTCCCCGACTAGCGGGAGGGCCTTTAACCTACGAGCAGTACTTC
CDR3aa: CASSPRLAGGPLTYEQYF

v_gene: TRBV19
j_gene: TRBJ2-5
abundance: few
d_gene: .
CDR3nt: TGTGCCAGTAGAACAACAGGGACAGAGACCCAGTACTTC
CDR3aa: CASRTTGTETQYF

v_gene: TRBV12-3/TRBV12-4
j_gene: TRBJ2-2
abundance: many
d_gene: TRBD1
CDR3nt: TGTGCCAGCACCCAGACAGGGGCGAACACCGGGGAGCTGTTTTTT
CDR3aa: CASTQTGANTGELFF

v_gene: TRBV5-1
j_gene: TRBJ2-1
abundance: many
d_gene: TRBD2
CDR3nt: TGCGCCAGCAGCTCGAGGACTAGCGGGAGGGCCTCTAGTTCGAATGAGCAGTTCTTC
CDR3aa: CASSSRTSGRASSSNEQFF

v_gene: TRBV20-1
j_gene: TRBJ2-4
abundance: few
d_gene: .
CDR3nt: TGCAGTGCCGTAAAGTGGGGTACTTCGGACATTCAGTACTTC
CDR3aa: CSAVKWGTSDIQYF

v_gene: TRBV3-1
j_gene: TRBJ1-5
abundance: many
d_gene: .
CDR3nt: TGTGCCAGCAGCCAGGGACGGTTCAATCAGCCCCAGCATTTT
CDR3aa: CASSQGRFNQPQHF

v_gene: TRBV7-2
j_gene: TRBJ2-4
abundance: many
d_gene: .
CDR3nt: TGTGCCAGCAGCTTCGGGCAGGACCTAGCCAAAAACATTCAGTACTTC
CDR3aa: CASSFGQDLAKNIQYF

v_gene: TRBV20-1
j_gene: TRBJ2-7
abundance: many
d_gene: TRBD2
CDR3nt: TGCAGTGCTCCGGGACTAGCGGGAGACGAGCAGTACTTC
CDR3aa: CSAPGLAGDEQYF

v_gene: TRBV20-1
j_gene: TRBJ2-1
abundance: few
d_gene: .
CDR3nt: TGCAGTGCCGGAATAGCTCCTGAGCAGTTCTTC
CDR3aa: CSAGIAPEQFF

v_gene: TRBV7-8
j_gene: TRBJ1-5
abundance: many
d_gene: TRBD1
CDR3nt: TGTGCCAGCAGCTTAGTCGGGCCCGGACAGGGTAATTCCTATAGCAATCAGCCCCAGCATTTT
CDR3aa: CASSLVGPGQGNSYSNQPQHF

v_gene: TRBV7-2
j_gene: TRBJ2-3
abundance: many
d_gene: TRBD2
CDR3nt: TGTGCCAGCAGCCGTTATACTAGCGGGAGTACAGATACGCAGTATTTT
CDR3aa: CASSRYTSGSTDTQYF

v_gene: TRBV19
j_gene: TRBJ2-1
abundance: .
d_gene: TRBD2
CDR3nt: TGTGCCAGTAGTACCCCCGGGACAACCGGGACTAGCGGGCAGTTCTTC
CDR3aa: CASSTPGTTGTSGQFF

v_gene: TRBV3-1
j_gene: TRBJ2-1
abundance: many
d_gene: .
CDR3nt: TGTGCCAGCAGCCAAGTGTCCGGGCCATACAATGAGCAGTTCTTC
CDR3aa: CASSQVSGPYNEQFF

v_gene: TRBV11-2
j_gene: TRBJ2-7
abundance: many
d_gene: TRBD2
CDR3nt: TGTGCCAGCAGCTTAGATCGTGGCGGGAGGACCTACGAGCAGTACTTC
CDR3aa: CASSLDRGGRTYEQYF

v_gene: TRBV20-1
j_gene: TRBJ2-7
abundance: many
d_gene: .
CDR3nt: TGCAGTGCAAGACTAGGGAGCGAGCAGTACTTC
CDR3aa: CSARLGSEQYF

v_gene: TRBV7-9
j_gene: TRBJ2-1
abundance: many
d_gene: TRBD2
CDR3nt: TGTGCCAGCAGCGCCCGTAGCGGGAGTCTGGATGAGCAGTTCTTC
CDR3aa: CASSARSGSLDEQFF

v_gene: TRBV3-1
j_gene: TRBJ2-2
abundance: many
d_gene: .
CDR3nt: TGTGCCAGCAGCCAAGTGATATGGGGCGAAACCGGGGAGCTGTTTTTT
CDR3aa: CASSQVIWGETGELFF

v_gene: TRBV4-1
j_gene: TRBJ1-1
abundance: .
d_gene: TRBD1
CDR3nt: TGCGCCAGCAGCCCAGGGGGACAGGGGAACACTGAAGCTTTCTTT
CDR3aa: CASSPGGQGNTEAFF

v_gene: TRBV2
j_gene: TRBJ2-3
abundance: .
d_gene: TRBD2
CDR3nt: TGTGCCAGCAGAGGAGTACTAGCGGGAGGGACAGATACGCAGTATTTT
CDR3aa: CASRGVLAGGTDTQYF

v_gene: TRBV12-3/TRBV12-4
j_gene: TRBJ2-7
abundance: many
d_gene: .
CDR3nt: TGTGCCAGCAGCCGCGGGTCCTACGAGCAGTACTTC
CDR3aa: CASSRGSYEQYF

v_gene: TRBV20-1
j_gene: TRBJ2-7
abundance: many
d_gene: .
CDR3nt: TGCAGTGCTAGAGATTCGGGCGGAGTAAGCGAGCAGTACTTC
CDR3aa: CSARDSGGVSEQYF

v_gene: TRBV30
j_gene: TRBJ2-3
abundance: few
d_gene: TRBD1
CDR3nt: TGTGCCTGGAGTGTACAGGGGGCGACAGATACGCAGTATTTT
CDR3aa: CAWSVQGATDTQYF

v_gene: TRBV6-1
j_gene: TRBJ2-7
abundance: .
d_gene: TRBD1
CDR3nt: TGTGCCAGCACCCAGTCCAGGGGGCAAGGAAATGAGCAGTACTTC
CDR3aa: CASTQSRGQGNEQYF

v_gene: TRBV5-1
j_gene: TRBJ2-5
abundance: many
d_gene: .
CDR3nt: TGCGCCAGCAGCTCCGCGGAGGGGCGGGGAGAGACCCAGTACTTC
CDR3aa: CASSSAEGRGETQYF

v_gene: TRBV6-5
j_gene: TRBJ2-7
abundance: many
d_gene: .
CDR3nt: TGTGCCAGCAGTTACAGCAGTACCTACGAGCAGTACTTC
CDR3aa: CASSYSSTYEQYF

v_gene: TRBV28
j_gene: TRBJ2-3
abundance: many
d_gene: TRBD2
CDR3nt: TGTGCCAGCAGTTTTAGCGGGCAGGGCACAGATACGCAGTATTTT
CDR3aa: CASSFSGQGTDTQYF

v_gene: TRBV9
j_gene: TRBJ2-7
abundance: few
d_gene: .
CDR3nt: TGTGCCAGCAGCGTATTCGGTATTGACGAGCAGTACTTC
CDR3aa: CASSVFGIDEQYF

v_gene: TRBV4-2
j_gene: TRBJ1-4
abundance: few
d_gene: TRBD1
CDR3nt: TGTGCCAGCAGCGACGGACAGGGAAATGAAAAACTGTTTTTT
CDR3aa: CASSDGQGNEKLFF

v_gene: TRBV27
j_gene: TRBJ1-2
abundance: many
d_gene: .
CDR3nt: TGTGCCAGCAGTTCGCACACTAACTATGGCTACACCTTC
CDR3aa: CASSSHTNYGYTF

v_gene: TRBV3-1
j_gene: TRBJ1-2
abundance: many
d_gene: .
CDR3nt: TGTGCCAGCAGCCAAGAGGGCAGGGTTTATGGCTACACCTTC
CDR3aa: CASSQEGRVYGYTF

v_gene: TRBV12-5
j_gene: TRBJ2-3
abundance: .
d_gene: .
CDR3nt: TGTGCTAGTGTGCGGGACTCAAGCACAGATACGCAGTATTTT
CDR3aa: CASVRDSSTDTQYF

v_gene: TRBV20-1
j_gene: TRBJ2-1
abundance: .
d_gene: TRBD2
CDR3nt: TGCAGTGCTAGAGCGGTCTCGGGAGGGCGGGAGTTCTTC
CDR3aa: CSARAVSGGREFF

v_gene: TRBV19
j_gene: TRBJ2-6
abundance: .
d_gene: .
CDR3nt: TGTGCCAGTAGTAACCAGGCCTCTGGGGCCAACGTCCTGACTTTC
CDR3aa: CASSNQASGANVLTF

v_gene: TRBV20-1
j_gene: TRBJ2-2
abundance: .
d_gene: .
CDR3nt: TGCAGTGTCGGCAGTATGGCGGAGGCCACCGGGGAGCTGTTTTTT
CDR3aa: CSVGSMAEATGELFF

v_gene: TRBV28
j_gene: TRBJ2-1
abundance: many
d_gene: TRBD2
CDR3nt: TGTGCCAGCAGTCCGTTAGCGGGAGGGCCGTTAAATGAGCAGTTCTTC
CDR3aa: CASSPLAGGPLNEQFF

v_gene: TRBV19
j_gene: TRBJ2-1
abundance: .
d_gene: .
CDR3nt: TGTGCCAGTAGTATAGTGGACAACAATGAGCAGTTCTTC
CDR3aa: CASSIVDNNEQFF

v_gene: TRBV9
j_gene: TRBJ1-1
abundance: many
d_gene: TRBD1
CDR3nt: TGTGCCAGCAGCGTATCGACAGGGGGCCGGGGAGCTTTCTTT
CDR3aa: CASSVSTGGRGAFF

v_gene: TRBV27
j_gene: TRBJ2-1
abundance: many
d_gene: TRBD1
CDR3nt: TGTGCCAGCAGTAATCCGGGACAGGGGATCTATGAGCAGTTCTTC
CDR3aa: CASSNPGQGIYEQFF

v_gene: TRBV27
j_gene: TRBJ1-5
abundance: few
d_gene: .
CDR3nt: TGTGCCAGCAGTCCACAGGGTTCTGGTGCGAATCAGCCCCAGCATTTT
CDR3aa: CASSPQGSGANQPQHF

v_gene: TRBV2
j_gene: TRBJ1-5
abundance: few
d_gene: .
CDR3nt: TGTGCCAGCAGCCGACCGGACGGGGGTCAGCCCCAGCATTTT
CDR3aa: CASSRPDGGQPQHF

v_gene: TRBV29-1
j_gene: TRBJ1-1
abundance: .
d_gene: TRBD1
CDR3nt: TGCAGCGCCACTACAGGGGTCAACACTGAAGCTTTCTTT
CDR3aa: CSATTGVNTEAFF

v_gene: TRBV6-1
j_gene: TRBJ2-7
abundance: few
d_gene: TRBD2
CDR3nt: TGTGCCAGCAGGACTAGCGGGAGGTTGGGTGAGCAGTACTTC
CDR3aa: CASRTSGRLGEQYF

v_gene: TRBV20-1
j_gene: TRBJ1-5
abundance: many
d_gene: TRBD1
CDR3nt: TGCAGTGCCAGTCGACAGGGTGATCAGCCCCAGCATTTT
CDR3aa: CSASRQGDQPQHF

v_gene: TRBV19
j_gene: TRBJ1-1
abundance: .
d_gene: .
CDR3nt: TGTGCCAGTAGTATTTCAAGGGTGGGGTACACTGAAGCTTTCTTT
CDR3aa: CASSISRVGYTEAFF

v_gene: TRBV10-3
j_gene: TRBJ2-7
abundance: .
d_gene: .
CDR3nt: TGTGCCATCAGTGGGGAGACAGTAAACCTCTACGAGCAGTACTTC
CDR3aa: CAISGETVNLYEQYF